This T cell receptor (beta chain) was retrieved from a study of blood T cells in healthy people across ages (dated by TCRdb to 2013 to 2016). As for the study more broadly: In model experiments, template switching captured about one uniquely barcoded TCR beta cDNA molecule for every two T cells. To track age-related changes in TCR beta repertoire diversity, the study relied on deep sequencing normalized with unique cDNA molecular identifiers. Four age groups were formed from the donors: young (average roughly 15 years), middle-aged (around 40), aged (about 68) and long-lived (less than 85). To avoid experimental bias, donors of different ages were randomly spread across the sequencing lanes. Using the same blood draw, the study looked at two additional independent replicas of 1 million unique cDNA reads for two donors, one aged 18 to 30 and the other aged 80 or older. Overall results and qualifications from the work: Observed TCR beta diversity per million T cells fell roughly linearly with age, and a significant reduction was already apparent by age around 40. There was a strong correlation between observed TCR beta diversity and the percentage of naive T cells measured by flow cytometry. Estimates of total diversity based on one million sequenced T cells were considered lower bounds and underestimates. Because donor CMV infection status was unknown, age-related changes in expanded clonotypes were potentially confounded. Conclusive comparison of naive and antigen-experienced compartments was prevented by the profiling of bulk unsorted PBMCs. The long-lived group showed more naive CD4+ T cells, fewer expanded clones and increased TCR diversity than the aged group, suggesting age selection.

Library generation was performed with 5' RACE. The instrument was an Illumina HiSeq 2500. A second roughly 7 to 11 cycle PCR used a sample-barcoded 5' primer and a J-beta primer mix. Each TCR beta cDNA molecule received a unique molecular identifier from a template-switch 5' adaptor carrying 12 random nucleotides. Each sample yielded at least 3 million CDR3-containing paired-end reads. First-strand cDNA synthesis was performed from all RNA using the Mint cDNA synthesis kit, with priming by a TRBC-specific oligonucleotide. Following uracil-DNA glycosylase treatment, a first 18-cycle PCR with universal primers M1SS and BC2_uni_R was performed on all cDNA. As for the original processing: For normalization, 1 million high-quality reads, each with a distinct molecular identifier, were randomly selected from each sample. Instead of being binned into consensus sequences, reads that shared molecular identifiers were thrown out. MiTCR, set to a Q25 quality threshold and the strictest error-elimination algorithm, was used for CDR3 identification, clonotype clustering and error correction. A nonparametric unseen species model with Euler transformation was used to estimate lower-bound total TCR beta diversity. The public reads were quality trimmed at Q25 with fastp and then assembled into clones with MiXCR by TCRdb, keeping productive beta chains. Identical CDR3 protein sequences are pooled into one entry, listed with their most common genes and DNA. None of the V and J calls come from the authors' own analysis; TCRdb made them. Recorded for this sample are 1.5 million to 2 million distinct CDR3 sequences; approximately 50% of them occurred a single time. The biggest ten clones account for approximately 2.1% of the sample.

Trimming costs V 0 bases and J 4 bases, and their ends lie 11 bases apart. CDR1 MGHRA and CDR2 YSYEKL are derived from the germline V gene. Taken from cysteine to phenylalanine, the CDR3 has 15 residues. The only DNA kept is the CDR3, 45 bases in frame from the first base. Donors were a few dozen systemically healthy Caucasian individuals from Russia aged roughly 6 to 95 years. Roughly 11 milliliters of peripheral blood were drawn from each donor into EDTA-treated Vacutainer tubes. Ficoll-Paque density-gradient centrifugation was used to isolate PBMCs, with at least 6.5 million per sample. Total RNA was extracted from PBMCs with Trizol reagent, with at least 6 micrograms obtained per sample. For every donor, flow cytometry on a PBMC aliquot measured the percentage of naive CD45RAhigh/CD27high T cells. Notes on this clonotype: It lacks a known antigen. No much larger clone is present one base from it, and per-base qualities are unavailable.

Material: blood. The chain links TRBV4-1 with TRBJ2-3, with TRBD1 perhaps the D gene, on 6 matching bases. This TCR was sampled from a woman aged 40 to 49 in good health. The nucleotide sequence reads as follows: TGCGCCAGCAGCCAAGATCACCCAGGGGCAGATACGCAGTATTTT. Its coded protein is CASSQDHPGADTQYF.